The entry that follows covers one T cell receptor (beta chain) sequence. Its target is not known. Trimming left V 1 base short and J 0 bases short, with 8 bases between. The CDR3 is 16 residues long. The germline gives CDR1 SGHKS, CDR2 YYEKEE (reference sequence). These data belong to a study of T cells in localized non-small cell lung cancer. Repertoires were generated with immunoSEQ multiplex PCR, while TCRdb's copy carries only in-frame clones and drops some. The repertoire holds about 36,000 clones, with around 90% as singletons. Study-wide results and limits: Elevated blood T cell density was associated with longer overall survival. Among the tissues sampled, uninvolved adjacent lung had the highest T cell clonality, above tumor. Within adjacent lung there appeared a median 57 of the top 100 tumor clones. Heterogeneity stays possible, as sequencing covered only one tumor region.

The genes are TRBV5-5 and TRBJ2-6; D ambiguous. Sequencing used peripheral blood, obtained before any cancer treatment. This clonotype originated in a woman aged 40-69 years with stage I lung adenocarcinoma. DNA of the CDR3: TGTGCCAGCAGCTTGACGCCACCCTCTGGGGCCAACGTCCTGACTTTC. This codes for CASSLTPPSGANVLTF.